This T cell receptor (beta chain) came from a study of T cell repertoires in cytomegalovirus infection. Study information: An indication of both CMV infection and matching HLA type came from public TCR beta signatures.

This clonotype appeared many times. Its antigen remains unidentified. The germline V gene encodes CDR1 MDHEN and CDR2 SYDVKM. With 5 bases clipped from V and 4 bases from J, the junction kept 11 bases outside the gene matches. This CDR3 region has 16 residues. Study observations and caveats: Adding up the frequency of public TCR beta families identified people who carried CMV plus the relevant HLA. Clonotypes of TCR beta that were HLA-C-restricted and CMV-specific dominated the ex vivo response.

TCRdb called the reads again in MiXCR, with one record for every CDR3 protein. The table records roughly 500,000 distinct CDR3 sequences, approximately 15% of them present only once. The V call is TRBV28, the J call TRBJ2-3; 8 bases align to TRBD2. The sequence derives from a human donor in good health (CMV status not recorded). Some clones in this sample may be carry-over from other donors' samples. The source material was CD8+ T cells from PBMCs. CDR3 sequence reads: CASSTLQAGVADTQYF. The CDR3 DNA reads TGTGCCAGCAGTACACTTCAAGCGGGAGTGGCAGATACGCAGTATTTT.